Reported below is one T cell receptor (beta chain). This clonotype was seen more than once but under ten times. The antigen it recognizes is unknown. Nothing much larger sits one base from this clone, and base qualities are not available. From cysteine to phenylalanine, the CDR3 is 13 amino acids long. Kept here is only the CDR3 DNA, which spans 39 bases and is read in frame from base 1. V is pared back by 5 bases and J by 8 bases, with 13 bases lying between the germline termini. This specimen belongs to a study of blood T cells in healthy people across ages (dated by TCRdb to between 2014 and 2017). Broadly, across the study: In model experiments, roughly one uniquely barcoded TCR beta cDNA molecule per two T cells was captured by template switching. Donors of different ages were randomly distributed across sequencing lanes to avoid experimental bias. Two additional independent replicas of 1 million unique cDNA reads from the same blood draw were analyzed for two donors (one aged 18 to 30 and one aged 80 or older). Four age groups were formed from the donors: young (average around 15 years), middle-aged (around 41), aged (around 68) and long-lived (approximately 78). The study measured age-related changes in TCR beta repertoire diversity using deep sequencing normalized with unique cDNA molecular identifiers. Summary of the overall study and its limitations: The long-lived group showed more naive CD4+ T cells, fewer expanded clones and increased TCR diversity than the aged group, suggesting age selection. Observed TCR beta diversity per million T cells fell roughly linearly with age, and a significant reduction was already apparent by age around 44. Because donor CMV infection status was unknown, age-related changes in expanded clonotypes were potentially confounded. There was a strong correlation between observed TCR beta diversity and the percentage of naive T cells measured by flow cytometry. Estimates of total diversity based on one million sequenced T cells were considered lower bounds and underestimates. Because profiling used bulk unsorted PBMCs, naive and antigen-experienced compartments could not be compared conclusively.

The library was prepared using 5' RACE. TCRdb lists the instrument as Illumina HiSeq 2500. The second PCR ran for about 6 to 12 cycles and used a J-beta primer mix along with a sample-barcoded 5' primer. A unique molecular identifier was introduced onto each TCR beta cDNA molecule by a template-switch 5' adaptor carrying 12 random nucleotides. At least 2.5 million CDR3-containing paired-end reads were obtained from each sample. First-strand cDNA synthesis was performed from all RNA using the Mint cDNA synthesis kit, with priming by a TRBC-specific oligonucleotide. Following uracil-DNA glycosylase treatment, a first 18-cycle PCR with universal primers M1SS and BC2_uni_R was performed on all cDNA. The original methods were these. For normalization, 1 million high-quality reads were randomly selected from each sample, with every read carrying a distinct molecular identifier. Instead of being binned into consensus sequences, reads with shared molecular identifiers were discarded. MiTCR, with a Q25 quality threshold and the strictest error-elimination algorithm, was used for CDR3 identification, clonotype clustering and error correction. Lower-bound total TCR beta diversity was estimated with a nonparametric unseen species model using Euler transformation. TCRdb passed the public sequencing reads through fastp at Q25 and MiXCR, retaining productive beta sequences. Each entry merges the rows of one CDR3 protein and shows their most common DNA and genes. TCRdb's processing, not the authors' own work, is the source of the V and J calls. The sample table contains roughly 1.5 million distinct CDR3 sequences; only one count was recorded for approximately 43% of them. Less than 5% of the sample is held by the ten biggest clonotypes.

The donors were a few dozen Caucasian individuals from Russia, aged roughly 6 to 95 years, who were systemically healthy. Ten milliliters of peripheral blood were collected from each donor into EDTA-treated Vacutainer tubes. Ficoll-Paque density-gradient centrifugation was used to isolate PBMCs, with at least 6 million per sample. Total RNA, at least 6 micrograms per sample, was extracted from PBMCs with Trizol reagent. The percentages of naive CD45RAhigh/CD27high T cells were determined by flow cytometry on a PBMC aliquot from every donor. Sequencing input: blood. The chain employs TRBV12-3 or TRBV12-4 and TRBJ2-1; no confident D gene assignment can be made. This receptor was identified in a woman under 30 in good health. The sequence in DNA is TGTGCCAGCAGTCAAAGCGTTCGGGATGAGCAGTTCTTC. This encodes CASSQSVRDEQFF.